The text below deals with one TCR beta chain. The trim removed 9 bases at V and 9 bases at J, leaving 2 bases unmatched. Germline V gene sequence: CDR1 LNHDA, CDR2 SQIVND (reference sequence). The length of the CDR3 is 13 residues. In the original processing: Amplifying reference gene primers gave estimates of nucleated cell counts. The data were produced by immunoSEQ multiplex PCR, yet TCRdb's version contains in-frame clones alone and is incomplete. V, J and clone size are taken as reported in that table, and D and trimming were inferred from the DNA itself. The repertoire consists of hundreds of thousands of clones, with approximately 84% occurring once and the leading ten covering 1.9%. This specimen belongs to a study of blood T cell repertoires in COVID-19. Overall study: The samples span acute and convalescent COVID-19 from the United States, Italy and Spain. Nucleic acid was either cDNA or gDNA, and it came from T cells, B-cell-depleted T cells, or PBMCs.

The sequence was obtained from a woman older than 75 with acute or convalescent COVID-19. Sequenced sample: peripheral blood. The gene calls are TRBV19 and TRBJ2-1, with 16 positions matching TRBD2. In nucleotides, the CDR3 is TGTGCCAGCGGGACTAGCGGGAGGGGTGAGCAGTTCTTC. Translation gives CASGTSGRGEQFF.